A selection of T cell receptor beta chains follows, all from one sample in a study of cytomegalovirus exposure and HLA in healthy donors. Libraries were prepared by immunoSEQ multiplex PCR; TCRdb keeps only in-frame clonotypes and omits some of them. The sample yields about 160,000 clones, 75% to 90% seen once. Input material: PBMCs. These receptors originate from a woman in her forties or fifties in good health and CMV-seropositive. The CDR3 runs from the conserved cysteine through the conserved F or W. D genes are given only for firm matches. Clone size, where shown, is once, few, many, or a class for clones that have expanded.

clone_size: few; v_call: TRBV4-2; cdr3_length: 16; j_call: TRBJ2-7; d_call: TRBD2; cdr3_nt: TGTGCCAGCAGCCCCCGGGCTAGCGGGGGATCCTACGAGCAGTACTTC; cdr3_aa: CASSPRASGGSYEQYF
clone_size: NA; v_call: TRBV7-2; cdr3_length: 18; j_call: TRBJ2-5; d_call: TRBD2; cdr3_nt: TGTGCCAGCAGCTTAGCGCCTTCGACTAGCGGGAGCCAAGAGACCCAGTACTTC; cdr3_aa: CASSLAPSTSGSQETQYF
clone_size: NA; v_call: TRBV7-9; cdr3_length: 16; j_call: TRBJ1-1; d_call: NA; cdr3_nt: TGTGCCAGCAGCTTATTGTCCGACAGATGGAACACTGAAGCTTTCTTT; cdr3_aa: CASSLLSDRWNTEAFF
clone_size: few; v_call: TRBV6-5; cdr3_length: 13; j_call: TRBJ2-7; d_call: TRBD2; cdr3_nt: TGTGCCAGCGCGGGGGGTGGTATCCACGAGCAGTACTTC; cdr3_aa: CASAGGGIHEQYF
clone_size: NA; v_call: TRBV5-1; cdr3_length: 16; j_call: TRBJ2-7; d_call: TRBD2; cdr3_nt: TGCGCCAGCAGCTTGGCTAGCGGGGACAGCTCCTACGAGCAGTACTTC; cdr3_aa: CASSLASGDSSYEQYF
clone_size: few; v_call: TRBV28; cdr3_length: 14; j_call: TRBJ2-7; d_call: TRBD2; cdr3_nt: TGTGCCAGCAGTTCGGGACTAGCGCTCTACGAGCAGTACTTC; cdr3_aa: CASSSGLALYEQYF
clone_size: NA; v_call: TRBV2; cdr3_length: 16; j_call: TRBJ1-5; d_call: TRBD1; cdr3_nt: TGTGCCAGCAGTGAAGCCGGGACAGGAGGCCGACCGGCCCAGCATTTT; cdr3_aa: CASSEAGTGGRPAQHF
clone_size: NA; v_call: TRBV9; cdr3_length: 18; j_call: TRBJ1-4; d_call: NA; cdr3_nt: TGTGCCAGCAGAGATAGTGTCCTGCGACAACCAACTAATGAAAAACTGTTTTTT; cdr3_aa: CASRDSVLRQPTNEKLFF
clone_size: NA; v_call: TRBV7-8; cdr3_length: 17; j_call: TRBJ1-2; d_call: NA; cdr3_nt: TGTGCCAGCAGCCATTCGGCGGGGGGGGCACTTTACTATGGCTACACCTTC; cdr3_aa: CASSHSAGGALYYGYTF
clone_size: NA; v_call: TRBV7-2; cdr3_length: 14; j_call: TRBJ1-2; d_call: NA; cdr3_nt: TGTGCCAGCAGCCCCGACCGGGAGGAGGATGGCTACACCTTC; cdr3_aa: CASSPDREEDGYTF
clone_size: NA; v_call: TRBV14; cdr3_length: 15; j_call: TRBJ2-5; d_call: NA; cdr3_nt: TGTGCCAGCAGCCAATGGCCAGGGTACCAAGAGACCCAGTACTTC; cdr3_aa: CASSQWPGYQETQYF
clone_size: NA; v_call: TRBV4-2; cdr3_length: 16; j_call: TRBJ2-1; d_call: TRBD2; cdr3_nt: TGTGCCAGCAGCCCCTCCTTAGGCGGGAGGGCCAATGAGCAGTTCTTC; cdr3_aa: CASSPSLGGRANEQFF
clone_size: NA; v_call: TRBV5-5; cdr3_length: 17; j_call: TRBJ1-2; d_call: TRBD1; cdr3_nt: TGTGCCAGCAGCCGCCGGGACAGGGGCGACGGGTTTTATGGCTACACCTTC; cdr3_aa: CASSRRDRGDGFYGYTF
clone_size: NA; v_call: TRBV28; cdr3_length: 14; j_call: TRBJ2-1; d_call: TRBD2; cdr3_nt: TGTGCCAGCAGTCTGGGAGGGCAGTACAATGAGCAGTTCTTC; cdr3_aa: CASSLGGQYNEQFF
clone_size: NA; v_call: TRBV28; cdr3_length: 19; j_call: TRBJ2-4; d_call: TRBD2; cdr3_nt: TGTGCCAGCAGTTTTATGTTGACTAGCGGGGAACTAGCCAAAAACATTCAGTACTTC; cdr3_aa: CASSFMLTSGELAKNIQYF
clone_size: NA; v_call: TRBV30; cdr3_length: 13; j_call: TRBJ2-5; d_call: NA; cdr3_nt: TGTGCCTGGAGTGAACTGCCCCGGGGGACCCAGTACTTC; cdr3_aa: CAWSELPRGTQYF
clone_size: NA; v_call: TRBV7-3; cdr3_length: 17; j_call: TRBJ2-1; d_call: TRBD2; cdr3_nt: TGTGCCAGCAGCTCTCTAGCGGGAGGGCGCTCCTACAATGAGCAGTTCTTC; cdr3_aa: CASSSLAGGRSYNEQFF
clone_size: few; v_call: TRBV7-9; cdr3_length: 16; j_call: TRBJ2-7; d_call: TRBD2; cdr3_nt: TGTTCCAGCAGCTTTTCCCTCGGAGCGGGGGTCTACGAGCAGTACTTC; cdr3_aa: CSSSFSLGAGVYEQYF
clone_size: NA; v_call: TRBV5-1; cdr3_length: 15; j_call: TRBJ1-1; d_call: NA; cdr3_nt: TGCGCCAGCAGCTTAGGGTCGACAGGGAACACTGAAGCTTTCTTT; cdr3_aa: CASSLGSTGNTEAFF
clone_size: NA; v_call: TRBV6-1; cdr3_length: 14; j_call: TRBJ2-7; d_call: NA; cdr3_nt: TGTGCCAGCAGTCCCGGACTTAGCTCCTACGAGCAGTACTTC; cdr3_aa: CASSPGLSSYEQYF
clone_size: NA; v_call: TRBV29-1; cdr3_length: 13; j_call: TRBJ1-4; d_call: NA; cdr3_nt: TGCAGCGCTGCGGACAGCCGAAATGAAAAACTGTTTTTT; cdr3_aa: CSAADSRNEKLFF
clone_size: NA; v_call: TRBV4-2; cdr3_length: 15; j_call: TRBJ1-2; d_call: NA; cdr3_nt: TGTGCCAGCAGCCAAGATGCAGGAATATTCTATGGCTACACCTTC; cdr3_aa: CASSQDAGIFYGYTF
clone_size: NA; v_call: TRBV7-2; cdr3_length: 16; j_call: TRBJ2-2; d_call: TRBD1; cdr3_nt: TGTGCCAGCAGCTCCAGAGGGGGCACGAACACCGGGGAGCTGTTTTTT; cdr3_aa: CASSSRGGTNTGELFF
clone_size: NA; v_call: TRBV5-1; cdr3_length: 16; j_call: TRBJ2-4; d_call: NA; cdr3_nt: TGCGCCAGCAGCTCTACCACCGCAGGGGCGGTAAACATTCAGTACTTC; cdr3_aa: CASSSTTAGAVNIQYF
clone_size: NA; v_call: TRBV6-5; cdr3_length: 16; j_call: TRBJ2-1; d_call: TRBD2; cdr3_nt: TGTGCCAGCAGTTTGTTGAGCGGGGGGGGGAACAATGAGCAGTTCTTC; cdr3_aa: CASSLLSGGGNNEQFF
clone_size: NA; v_call: TRBV30; cdr3_length: 13; j_call: TRBJ1-1; d_call: NA; cdr3_nt: TGTGCCTGGAGTGTGGGGGCCAGGACTGAAGCTTTCTTT; cdr3_aa: CAWSVGARTEAFF
clone_size: NA; v_call: TRBV5-8; cdr3_length: 14; j_call: TRBJ1-1; d_call: NA; cdr3_nt: TGTGCCAGCAGATACTCGACAGGCCGCACTGAAGCTTTCTTT; cdr3_aa: CASRYSTGRTEAFF
clone_size: NA; v_call: TRBV7-2; cdr3_length: 13; j_call: TRBJ1-6; d_call: NA; cdr3_nt: TGTGCCAGCAGCTTTGGGGGAGGCTCACCCCTCCACTTT; cdr3_aa: CASSFGGGSPLHF
clone_size: NA; v_call: TRBV5-1; cdr3_length: 18; j_call: TRBJ2-1; d_call: TRBD2; cdr3_nt: TGCGCCAGCAGCTTGACACTAGCGGGGGGCCCTTTTTACAATGAGCAGTTCTTC; cdr3_aa: CASSLTLAGGPFYNEQFF
clone_size: once; v_call: TRBV5-1; cdr3_length: 16; j_call: TRBJ1-1; d_call: TRBD1; cdr3_nt: TGCGCCAGCAGCTTGCCCCTACAGGGGCTGGGCACTGAAGCTTTCTTT; cdr3_aa: CASSLPLQGLGTEAFF
clone_size: NA; v_call: TRBV7-3; cdr3_length: 13; j_call: TRBJ2-6; d_call: NA; cdr3_nt: TGTGCCAGCAGCTTTACTGGGGCCAACGTCCTGACTTTC; cdr3_aa: CASSFTGANVLTF
clone_size: NA; v_call: TRBV13; cdr3_length: 16; j_call: TRBJ2-1; d_call: TRBD1; cdr3_nt: TGTGCCAGCAGCCCCCGGACAGGGGGATGGATCAATGAGCAGTTCTTC; cdr3_aa: CASSPRTGGWINEQFF
clone_size: NA; v_call: TRBV28; cdr3_length: 15; j_call: TRBJ2-4; d_call: NA; cdr3_nt: TGTGCCAGCAGTCCGAGAGCCCTAGCCAAAAACATTCAGTACTTC; cdr3_aa: CASSPRALAKNIQYF
clone_size: NA; v_call: TRBV30; cdr3_length: 15; j_call: TRBJ2-7; d_call: NA; cdr3_nt: TGTGCCTGGAGTGTAAGTGGACTGAGCTCCTACGAGCAGTACTTC; cdr3_aa: CAWSVSGLSSYEQYF
clone_size: NA; v_call: TRBV6-5; cdr3_length: 11; j_call: TRBJ1-1; d_call: NA; cdr3_nt: TGTGCCAGCAGAGGAGGGGCTGAAGCTTTCTTT; cdr3_aa: CASRGGAEAFF
clone_size: once; v_call: TRBV7-2; cdr3_length: 12; j_call: TRBJ2-1; d_call: NA; cdr3_nt: TGTGCCAGCAGCTTTGCGGGACGTGAGCAGTTCTTC; cdr3_aa: CASSFAGREQFF
clone_size: NA; v_call: TRBV11-2; cdr3_length: 16; j_call: TRBJ1-1; d_call: TRBD1; cdr3_nt: TGTGCCAGCAATTTTGGGGGACAGGGGTCACCCACTGAAGCTTTCTTT; cdr3_aa: CASNFGGQGSPTEAFF